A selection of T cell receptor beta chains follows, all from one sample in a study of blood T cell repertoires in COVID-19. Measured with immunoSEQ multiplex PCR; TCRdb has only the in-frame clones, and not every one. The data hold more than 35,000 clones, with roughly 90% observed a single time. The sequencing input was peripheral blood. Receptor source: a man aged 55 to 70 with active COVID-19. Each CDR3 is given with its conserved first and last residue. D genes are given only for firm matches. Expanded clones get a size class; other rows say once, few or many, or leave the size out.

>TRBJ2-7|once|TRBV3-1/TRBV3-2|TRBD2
TGTGCCAGCAGCCAAGATAAGCGGGGGGCCCCCTACGAGCAGTACTTC
CASSQDKRGAPYEQYF
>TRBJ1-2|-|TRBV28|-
TGTGCCAGCGACCGCGCGGTCCCCCGTGGCTACACCTTC
CASDRAVPRGYTF
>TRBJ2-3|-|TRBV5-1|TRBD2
TGCGCCAGCAGCACTGGGACTAGCGGGAACCGGTACACAGATACGCAGTATTTT
CASSTGTSGNRYTDTQYF
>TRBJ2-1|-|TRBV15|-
TGTGCCACCAGCAGAGATCGTAATAATGAGCAGTTCTTC
CATSRDRNNEQFF
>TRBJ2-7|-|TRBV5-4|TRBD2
TGTGCCAGCAGCTCAGCGGGAGGGCCTAAGAAGTACCACGAGCAGTACTTC
CASSSAGGPKKYHEQYF
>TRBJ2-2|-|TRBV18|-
TGTGCCAGCTCACCACAGAGCGGGAACACCGGGGAGCTGTTTTTT
CASSPQSGNTGELFF
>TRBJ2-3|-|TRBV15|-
TGTGCCACCAGCTCAAGGGGGATGAGCACAGATACGCAGTATTTT
CATSSRGMSTDTQYF
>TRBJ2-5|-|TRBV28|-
TGTGCCAGCAGTCGCCCCGGGACATCGGAAGAGACCCAGTACTTC
CASSRPGTSEETQYF
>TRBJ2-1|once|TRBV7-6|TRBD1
TGTGCCAGCAGCTTAATCGACTTGGGGACAGGGTCCTACAATGAGCAGTTCTTC
CASSLIDLGTGSYNEQFF
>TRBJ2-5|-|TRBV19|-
TGTGCCAGTAGTATGTGGGAGAGGAGACAAGAGACCCAGTACTTC
CASSMWERRQETQYF
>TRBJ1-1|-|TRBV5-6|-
TGTGCCAGCAGCTTGCGTAGGAACACTGAAGCTTTCTTT
CASSLRRNTEAFF
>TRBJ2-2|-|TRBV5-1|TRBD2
TGCGCCAGCAGCCCCCCGGGACTAGCGGGAGGAGGGACCGGGGAGCTGTTTTTT
CASSPPGLAGGGTGELFF
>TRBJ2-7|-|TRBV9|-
TGTGCCAGCAGCGTGGACTACTCCTACGAGCAGTACTTC
CASSVDYSYEQYF
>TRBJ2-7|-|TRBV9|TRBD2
TGTGCCAGCAGCGTAGCTAGCGGACCCTACGAGCAGTACTTC
CASSVASGPYEQYF
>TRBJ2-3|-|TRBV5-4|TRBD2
TGTGCCAGCACCTCGGGAACGGGAGGTATCACAGATACGCAGTATTTT
CASTSGTGGITDTQYF
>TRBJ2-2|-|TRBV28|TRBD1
TGTGCCAGCAGTTTCGAGGGGGCATCCGGGGAGCTGTTTTTT
CASSFEGASGELFF
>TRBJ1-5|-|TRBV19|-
TGTGCCAGTAGTTCGCAGGGTAGCTCAAGCAATCAGCCCCAGCATTTT
CASSSQGSSSNQPQHF
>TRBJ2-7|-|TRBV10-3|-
TGTGCCATCAGGGGCGCGTACGAGCAGTACTTC
CAIRGAYEQYF
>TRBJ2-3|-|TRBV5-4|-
TGTGCCAGCACCGGAGGGCAGGGTGAAGGTACGCAGTATTTT
CASTGGQGEGTQYF
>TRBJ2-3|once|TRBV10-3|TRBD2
TGTGCCATCAGTGAGAGGGGGGGGACTAGCGGGATGGCGCAGTATTTT
CAISERGGTSGMAQYF
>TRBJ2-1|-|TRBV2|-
TGTGCCAGCAGTGTTCCGGACTTAGCGGTTCCCTACAATGAGCAGTTCTTC
CASSVPDLAVPYNEQFF
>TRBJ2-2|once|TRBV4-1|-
TGCGCCAGCAGCCAAGCGGGAGATGGCACCGGGGAGCTGTTTTTT
CASSQAGDGTGELFF
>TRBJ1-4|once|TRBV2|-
TGTGCCAGCAGCGAATCCCACGGTTGGCTACAGGTCGGGGAAAAACTGTTTTTT
CASSESHGWLQVGEKLFF
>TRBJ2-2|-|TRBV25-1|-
TGTGCCAGCAGTGAATACTTGGAGCTGTTTTTT
CASSEYLELFF
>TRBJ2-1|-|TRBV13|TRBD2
TGTGCCAGCAGCCAAACTAGCGGGACTCTTGAGCAGTTCTTC
CASSQTSGTLEQFF
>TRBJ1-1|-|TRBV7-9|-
TGTGCCAGCAGCTCCTCCGGGAGAACCCTAGTGAACACTGAAGCTTTCTTT
CASSSSGRTLVNTEAFF
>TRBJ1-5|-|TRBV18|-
TGTGCCAGCTCGTCACAAAACAATCAGCCCCAGCATTTT
CASSSQNNQPQHF
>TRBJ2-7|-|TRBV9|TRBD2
TGTGCCAGCAGCGCCAAGACTAGCGGACCGTACGAGCAGTACTTC
CASSAKTSGPYEQYF
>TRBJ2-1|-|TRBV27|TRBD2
TGTGCCAGCAGCCTTTCGGGAGGGAGTTTAGATGAGCAGTTCTTC
CASSLSGGSLDEQFF
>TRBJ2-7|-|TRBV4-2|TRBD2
TGTGCCAGCAGCCCCCGGGGGCGGGAGGCCTCTTCCTACGAGCAGTACTTC
CASSPRGREASSYEQYF
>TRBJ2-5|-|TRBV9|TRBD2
TGTGCCAGCAGCGTAGTATCTAGCGGGCAAGAGACCCAGTACTTC
CASSVVSSGQETQYF
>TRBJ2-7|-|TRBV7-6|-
TGTGCCAGCAGCTTATTGCAGGGAAGCGACGAGCAGTACTTC
CASSLLQGSDEQYF
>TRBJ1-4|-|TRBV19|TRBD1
TGTGCCAGTAGCCCGACAGGGGCTAGTGAAAAACTGTTTTTT
CASSPTGASEKLFF
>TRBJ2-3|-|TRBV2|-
TGTGCCAGCATCCTGCAGGGCACAGATACGCAGTATTTT
CASILQGTDTQYF
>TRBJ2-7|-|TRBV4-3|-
TGCGCCAGCAGCCAAGATCTGCGACTATCCCCCTACGAGCAGTACTTC
CASSQDLRLSPYEQYF
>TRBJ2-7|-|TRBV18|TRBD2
TGTGCCAGCTCACCACCGCTAGCGGGAGCTGCTTTCGAGCAGTACTTC
CASSPPLAGAAFEQYF
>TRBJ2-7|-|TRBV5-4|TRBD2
TGTGCCAGCAGCCTAGCGGGAGGGCCGGGCGAGCAGTACTTC
CASSLAGGPGEQYF
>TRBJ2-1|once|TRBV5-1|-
TGCGCCAGCAGCTTGGGACTAGAGGGTGAGCAGTTCTTC
CASSLGLEGEQFF
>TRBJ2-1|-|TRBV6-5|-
TGTGCCAGCAGTTACTCTTCGGTCCCCTACAATGAGCAGTTCTTC
CASSYSSVPYNEQFF
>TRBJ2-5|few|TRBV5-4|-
TGTGCCAGCACCCAACTACGAGCGGTGAGTCAAGAGACCCAGTACTTC
CASTQLRAVSQETQYF
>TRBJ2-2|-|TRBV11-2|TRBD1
TGTGCCAGCAGCTTAGGGGACAGAAACACCGGGGAGCTGTTTTTT
CASSLGDRNTGELFF
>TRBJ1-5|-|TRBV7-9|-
TGTGCCAGCAGCTTATTTCGGGGGGAAGATCAGCCCCAGCATTTT
CASSLFRGEDQPQHF
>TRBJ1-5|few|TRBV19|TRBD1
TGTGCCACCCGACAGGGACCCCTTTATAGCAATCAGCCCCAGCATTTT
CATRQGPLYSNQPQHF
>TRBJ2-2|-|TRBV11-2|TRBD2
TGTGCCAGCAGCTTAGTAGCGGGAGGGCGCACCGGGGAGCTGTTTTTT
CASSLVAGGRTGELFF
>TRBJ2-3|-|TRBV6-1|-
TGTGCCAGCAGTGAAGGGACTACCTACACAGATACGCAGTATTTT
CASSEGTTYTDTQYF